The 6 T cell receptor beta chains reported below all come from one sample, sequenced in a study of shared clonotypes between healthy human individuals (dated by TCRdb to 2018 to 2020). Library generation was performed with the immunoSEQ multiplex PCR assay. TCRdb obtained this table from immuneACCESS and retained in-frame rearrangements with V and J assigned. These tables miss some clones; where compared with another copy, unresolved V genes account for less than half of the shortfall, and the remainder is unexplained. The sample includes around 940,000 clones, with more than 75% observed a single time. The top ten clonotypes cover nearly 1.5% of the sample. The specimen sequenced was memory CD4+ T cells sorted from blood. Taken with the paper, the label for cell subset or site translates to: CD45RA-negative fraction. These TCRs come from a man younger than 35 in good health.

A word on this clone: Given a far larger clone just one base away, this is likely a sequencing read error. The chain combines TRBV19 with TRBJ2-2, with 12 bases matching TRBD2. This CDR3 has 19 amino acids. Germline lookup yields CDR1 LNHDA and CDR2 SQIVND (reference sequence). V shed 5 bases and J 5 bases; nucleotides not matched to a gene: 15. CDR3 residues: CASSALDTSGRLITGELFF. The DNA of the CDR3 is TGTGCCAGTAGTGCCCTGGATACTAGCGGGAGGCTGATAACCGGGGAGCTGTTTTTT.

The chain has TRBV7-2 and TRBJ2-3; 11 bases match TRBD2. Germline CDR1 is SGHTA and CDR2 is FQGNSA. V shed 4 bases, J shed 5 bases, and the junction held 5 bases outside the gene matches. The CDR3 consists of 15 residues. CDR3 residues: CASSSLAGAGDTQYF. The CDR3 DNA follows: TGTGCCAGCAGCTCACTAGCGGGAGCGGGAGATACGCAGTATTTT. The complete variable domain, with remaining parts taken from reference TRBV7-2 and TRBJ2-3, reads GAGVSQSPSNKVTEKGKDVELRCDPISGHTALYWYRQSLGQGLEFLIYFQGNSAPDKSGLPSDRFSAERTGGSVSTLTIQRTQQEDSAVYLCASSSLAGAGDTQYFGPGTRLTVL.

V gene TRBV29-1 combines with J gene TRBJ2-7; 9 positions match TRBD1. The CDR3 is 14 residues long. Germline V CDR1 and CDR2: SQVTM, ANQGSEA. The J segment lost 5 bases and the V segment lost 4 bases, leaving 9 bases of the junction unmatched. CDR3 in DNA: TGCAGCGTTGGATACACAGGGGGCAGACACGAGCAGTACTTC. It yields the protein CSVGYTGGRHEQYF.

This clone was recorded only once. The chain joins TRBV19 to TRBJ1-1; the match to TRBD1 covers 7 bases. This CDR3 spans 14 amino acids. Germline V gene sequence: CDR1 LNHDA, CDR2 SQIVND (reference sequence). Germline trimming cut 7 bases from V and 2 bases from J; bases unmatched to any gene: 7. DNA of the CDR3: TGTGCCAGTACCCCGGGACAGCGCAACACTGAAGCTTTCTTT. Translation: CASTPGQRNTEAFF.

The gene calls are TRBV29-1 and TRBJ2-3, with 16 bases fitting TRBD2. CDR3 length equals 15 residues. V lost 6 bases, J lost 3 bases, and 3 bases stayed unmatched. CDR1 and CDR2 (germline): SQVTM, ANQGSEA. CDR3 in amino acids: CSVRGLAGGTDTQYF. The CDR3 DNA sequence: TGCAGCGTCCGGGGACTAGCGGGGGGGACAGATACGCAGTATTTT.

V usage is TRBV6-1 and J usage is TRBJ2-5; 7 bases map to TRBD2. With V trimmed by 1 base and J by 1 base, 6 bases remained unmatched. The CDR3 sequence is 16 residues long. Per the germline V gene, CDR1 is MNHNS and CDR2 is SASEGT. The CDR3 sequence is CASSEVASGLQETQYF. The CDR3 coding sequence is TGTGCCAGCAGTGAAGTGGCTAGCGGCCTCCAAGAGACCCAGTACTTC.